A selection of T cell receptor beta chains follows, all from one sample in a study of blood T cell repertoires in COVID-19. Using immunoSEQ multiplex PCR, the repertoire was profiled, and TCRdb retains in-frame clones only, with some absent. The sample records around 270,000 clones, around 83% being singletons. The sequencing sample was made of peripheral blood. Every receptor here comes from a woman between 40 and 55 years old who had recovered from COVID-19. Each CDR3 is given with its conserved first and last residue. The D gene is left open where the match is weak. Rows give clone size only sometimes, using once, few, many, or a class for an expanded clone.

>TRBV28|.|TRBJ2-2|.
TGTGCCAGCGGAACACAGGGACTAAGAGGACTCGGGGAGCTGTTTTTT
CASGTQGLRGLGELFF
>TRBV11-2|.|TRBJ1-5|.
TGTGCCAGCAGCTCGTTTACCGGGACAACGACATATAGCAATCAGCCCCAGCATTTT
CASSSFTGTTTYSNQPQHF
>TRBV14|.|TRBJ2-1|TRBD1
TGTGCCAGCAGCCAAGGAGGACAGGGCTTAATATACAATGAGCAGTTCTTC
CASSQGGQGLIYNEQFF
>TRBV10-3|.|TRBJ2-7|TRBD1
TGTGCCATCAAGCTCGGGACAGGGGCCTACGAGCAGTACTTC
CAIKLGTGAYEQYF
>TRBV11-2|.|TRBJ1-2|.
TGTGCCAGCAGCTTAGATCGGACAGTCATTACCTTC
CASSLDRTVITF
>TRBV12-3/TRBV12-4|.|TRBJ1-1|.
TGTGCCAGCAGTTCCCCTCTATCGAGAGCGGGTTTCTTT
CASSSPLSRAGFF
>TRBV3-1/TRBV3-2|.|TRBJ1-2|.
TGTGCCAGCAGCCAAGATACCGGACAGAGTGGCTACACCTTC
CASSQDTGQSGYTF
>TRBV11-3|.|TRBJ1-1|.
TGTGCCAGCTCACGCCGGTGGGGCGCGAACACTGAAGCTTTCTTT
CASSRRWGANTEAFF
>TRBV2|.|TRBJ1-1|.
TGTGCCAGTCAGGGAATGAACACTGAAGCTTTCTTT
CASQGMNTEAFF
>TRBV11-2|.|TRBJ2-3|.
TGTGCCAGCAGCTCCAAGGGGCGGGGTGATATTATTGATACGCAGTATTTT
CASSSKGRGDIIDTQYF
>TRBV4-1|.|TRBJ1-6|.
TGCGCCAGCAGCCCGGGACTTGATAATTCACCCCTCCACTTT
CASSPGLDNSPLHF
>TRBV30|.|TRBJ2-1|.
TGTGCCTGGAACCAGGGGGGTCCGTACAATGAGCAGTTCTTC
CAWNQGGPYNEQFF
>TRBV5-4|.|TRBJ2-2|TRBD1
TGTGCCAGCAGCTGGACAGGGAGACCCGGGGAGCTGTTTTTT
CASSWTGRPGELFF
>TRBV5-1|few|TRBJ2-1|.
TGCGCCAGCAGTAGGGACACATCCTACTACAATGAGCAGTTCTTC
CASSRDTSYYNEQFF
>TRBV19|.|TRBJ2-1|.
TGTGCCAGTAGTATGACAGGAGGCTCCTACAATGAGCAGTTCTTC
CASSMTGGSYNEQFF
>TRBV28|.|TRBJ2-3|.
TGTGCCAGCAGGAACGGGGGGCTACTCACAGATACGCAGTATTTT
CASRNGGLLTDTQYF
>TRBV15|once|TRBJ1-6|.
TGTGCCACCAGCAGAGATCGAATCCTGGCGGGCTTCTCCTATAATTCACCCCTCCACTTT
CATSRDRILAGFSYNSPLHF
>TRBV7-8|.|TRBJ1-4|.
TGTGCCAGCAGCTTAAGGCGGGGGGCGGGGAATGAAAAACTGTTTTTT
CASSLRRGAGNEKLFF
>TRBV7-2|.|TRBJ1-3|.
TGTGCCAGCAGCTTACCCTCGGGTGGAAACACCATATATTTT
CASSLPSGGNTIYF
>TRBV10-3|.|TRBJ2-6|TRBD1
TGTGCCATCAGTGCTGGACAGGGTAACGGGGCCAACGTCCTGACTTTC
CAISAGQGNGANVLTF
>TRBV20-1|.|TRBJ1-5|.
TGCAGTGCCCACGGTGAGCCCCAGCATTTT
CSAHGEPQHF
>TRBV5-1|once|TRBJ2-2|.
TGCGCCAGCAGCCCAACCGGGACACCTAACACCGGGGAGCTGTTTTTT
CASSPTGTPNTGELFF
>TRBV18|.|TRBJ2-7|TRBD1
TGTGCCAGCTCACCTGGGACAGGGGAGTTCGACGAGCAGTACTTC
CASSPGTGEFDEQYF
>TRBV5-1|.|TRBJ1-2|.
TGCGCCAGCAGCTTCCAGGGAAGGGATGGCTACACCTTC
CASSFQGRDGYTF
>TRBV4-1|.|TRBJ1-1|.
TGCGCCAGCAGCCTGATAGAGGACACTGAAGCTTTCTTT
CASSLIEDTEAFF
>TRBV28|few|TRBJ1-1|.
TGTGCCAGCAGGGCCCCACAGGGAACTGAAGCTTTCTTT
CASRAPQGTEAFF
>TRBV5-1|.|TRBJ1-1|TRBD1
TGCGCCAGCAGCTGGGGGACAGGACAGAACACTGAAGCTTTCTTT
CASSWGTGQNTEAFF
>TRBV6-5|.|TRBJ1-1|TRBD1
TGTGCCAGCAGTCCCGGGACAGGGAGATCAGAAGCTTTCTTT
CASSPGTGRSEAFF
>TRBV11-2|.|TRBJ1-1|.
TGTGCCAGCAGCTTTTTCAGGGAAGCTTTCTTT
CASSFFREAFF
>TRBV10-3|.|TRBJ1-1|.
TGTGCCATCAGTGAGGGGCTTGGGCAGTACACTGAAGCTTTCTTT
CAISEGLGQYTEAFF
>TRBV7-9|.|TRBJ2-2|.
TGTGCCAGCAGCTTATATTCTGCGAACACCGGGGAGCTGTTTTTT
CASSLYSANTGELFF
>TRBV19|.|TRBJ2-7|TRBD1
TGTGCCAGTAAGCCGGGACAGGCCCTCGGGGAGCAGTACTTC
CASKPGQALGEQYF
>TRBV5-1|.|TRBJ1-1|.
TGCGCCAGCAGCTTGGGGGCCTCCCGCATGAACACTGAAGCTTTCTTT
CASSLGASRMNTEAFF
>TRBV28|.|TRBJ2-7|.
TGTGCCAGCAGCCTCCCTAGACAGGCAACCACCTACGAGCAGTACTTC
CASSLPRQATTYEQYF
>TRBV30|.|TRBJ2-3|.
TGTGCCTGGAACAGGAGGGGCGCGACAGATACGCAGTATTTT
CAWNRRGATDTQYF
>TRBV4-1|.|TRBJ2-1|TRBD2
TGCGCCAGCAGCCTTGTCTTTACTAGCGGGGGGGCGGCGTCCTACAATGAGCAGTTCTTC
CASSLVFTSGGAASYNEQFF